The source of this T cell receptor beta chain is a study of graft-versus-host responses after intestinal transplantation. Study-wide background: Anti-thymocyte globulin was used for induction in all recipients, who then took tacrolimus and steroids for approximately 3 years.

Concerning this clone itself: Its antigen is unknown. At one of its ends the junction is not consistent with the germline gene, which may arise from a read error.

Assay: immunoSEQ multiplex PCR; the TCRdb copy retains only in-frame clones and omits some. The table lists some 140,000 clones, about 90% of them singletons. Germline V lookup: CDR1 SNHLY, CDR2 FYNNEI. The CDR3 runs to 14 residues. The chain carries TRBV2 and TRBJ1-1, with D possibly TRBD1 on 5 matching bases. This sample comprised unstimulated CD4+ T cells sorted from spleen or lymph node cells, obtained before intestinal transplant. The source of this sequence is a human donor who received an intestinal transplant. Written as DNA, the CDR3 is TGTGCCAGCAGGGGGGATATGGGGAACGCTGAAGCTTTCTTT. Translating it yields CASRGDMGNAEAFF.